The 10 T cell receptor beta chains below were found in one sample sequenced in a study of radiotherapy plus CTLA-4 blockade in lung cancer. Only in-frame clones appear in the TCRdb table, and some are missing; sequencing was by immunoSEQ multiplex PCR. Among over 100,000 clones, over 80% were seen once, and the ten largest hold about 7%. Sequenced here: peripheral blood, sampled from a patient treated with radiotherapy plus ipilimumab. The receptors come from a human donor with non-small cell lung cancer that progressed on radiotherapy plus ipilimumab.

Worth noting for this clone: Within the sample, other DNA sequences also encode this same CDR3. The gene calls are TRBV7-8 and TRBJ1-1, with D unresolved. The V and J ends lost 5 bases and 1 base respectively, with 11 bases between them. The CDR3 has 14 amino acids. Germline loops: CDR1 SGHVS, CDR2 FQNEAQ. CDR3 residues: CASSLVGGNTEAFF. DNA for the CDR3: TGTGCCAGCAGCCTAGTCGGCGGGAACACTGAAGCTTTCTTT.

This chain connects TRBV10-3 to TRBJ2-7; 9 bases are shared with TRBD2. J gave up 7 bases and V 8 bases, and 12 bases lay outside the gene matches. CDR1 ENHRY and CDR2 SYGVKD come from the germline V gene. The length of the CDR3 is 14 residues. DNA of the CDR3: TGTGCCATCGGGCGGACTAGCGAATCTGGGGAGCAGTACTTC. Its protein is CAIGRTSESGEQYF.

The chain recombines TRBV11-2 with TRBJ2-1; a weak D match, TRBD2 (5 bases). Trimming removed 1 base from V and 10 bases from J, with 14 bases in between. Germline V gene data show CDR1 as SGHAT and CDR2 as FQNNGV. This CDR3 is 14 amino acids long. CDR3 sequence reads: CASSLVGARGEQFF. DNA of the CDR3: TGTGCCAGCAGCTTAGTAGGCGCCCGGGGAGAGCAGTTCTTC.

V is TRBV6-5 and J is TRBJ2-1; TRBD2 aligns across 10 bases. Germline V lookup: CDR1 MNHEY, CDR2 SVGAGI. V lost 2 bases to trimming and J lost 7 bases; unmatched junction nucleotides: 8. The CDR3 runs to 16 residues. The CDR3 loop reads CASSYTSGMSGNEQFF. DNA of the CDR3: TGTGCCAGCAGTTACACTAGCGGGATGTCTGGGAATGAGCAGTTCTTC.

The chain has TRBV5-1 and TRBJ2-1; 15 bases fit TRBD2. Losses at the gene ends were 5 bases for V and 1 base for J; bases not matched to a gene: 4. Per germline, CDR1 SGHRS and CDR2 YFSETQ. The CDR3 contains 17 residues. The CDR3 DNA is TGCGCCAGCAGACGCGGACTAGCGGGAGGGTCCTACAATGAGCAGTTCTTC. Translating gives CASRRGLAGGSYNEQFF.

This clone has a handful of counts. The chain uses TRBV19 and TRBJ1-3; 9 nucleotides agree with TRBD1. This CDR3 has 14 amino acids. The germline V gene encodes CDR1 LNHDA and CDR2 SQIVND (reference sequence). The V and J ends lost 10 bases and 4 bases, in that order; junction bases with no gene match: 8. DNA of the CDR3: TGTGCCACTGGACAGGGGAGAAGCGGAAACACCATATATTTT. It translates to CATGQGRSGNTIYF.

The V and J genes are TRBV2 and TRBJ2-2; no definite D call. There are 14 residues in the CDR3. The germline gives CDR1 SNHLY, CDR2 FYNNEI. Trimming took off 7 bases at V and 0 bases at J, with 9 bases between the two ends. CDR3 sequence: CASTSMPNTGELFF. In DNA, the CDR3 is TGTGCCAGCACTTCTATGCCGAACACCGGGGAGCTGTTTTTT.

The V and J genes are TRBV7-8 and TRBJ2-7; 11 bases agree with TRBD1. Germline values: CDR1 SGHVS, CDR2 FQNEAQ. The V and J ends lost 2 bases and 6 bases, in that order; junction bases with no gene match: 3. There are 14 residues in the CDR3. CDR3 DNA sequence: TGTGCCAGCAGCTTAAGGGACAGGGGGAGCGAGCAGTACTTC. This gives the protein CASSLRDRGSEQYF.

Points on this clone: This same CDR3 is encoded by further DNA sequences in the sample. This chain links TRBV29-1 with TRBJ2-1, with no clear D. Germline V gives CDR1 SQVTM, CDR2 ANQGSEA. CDR3 length: 13 residues. The germline V and J ends were trimmed by 3 bases and 0 bases, with 6 bases remaining between them. The CDR3 coding sequence is TGCAGCGTTGACAGAGACTCCTACAATGAGCAGTTCTTC. Amino acid sequence: CSVDRDSYNEQFF.

This clone has a single count. This rearrangement joins TRBV2 to TRBJ2-5; D is ambiguous. V shed 2 bases and J shed 5 bases, with 12 bases lying between them. Germline V gene lookup returns CDR1 SNHLY and CDR2 FYNNEI. The CDR3 is 14 amino acids. As DNA, the CDR3 is TGTGCCAGCAGTGAACTCAACGACTGGGAGACCCAGTACTTC. Its translation is CASSELNDWETQYF.